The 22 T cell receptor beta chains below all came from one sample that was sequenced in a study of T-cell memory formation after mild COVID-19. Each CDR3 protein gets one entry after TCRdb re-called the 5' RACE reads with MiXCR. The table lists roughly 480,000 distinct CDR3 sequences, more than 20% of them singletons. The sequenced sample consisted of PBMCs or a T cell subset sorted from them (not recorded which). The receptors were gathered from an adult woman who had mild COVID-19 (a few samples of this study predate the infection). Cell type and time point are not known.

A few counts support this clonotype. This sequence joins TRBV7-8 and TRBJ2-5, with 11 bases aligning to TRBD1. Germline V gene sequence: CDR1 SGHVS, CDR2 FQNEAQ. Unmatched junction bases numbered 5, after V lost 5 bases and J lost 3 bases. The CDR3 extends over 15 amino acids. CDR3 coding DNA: TGTGCCAGCAGCCCAGGACAGGGGGCTGAAGAGACCCAGTACTTC. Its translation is CASSPGQGAEETQYF.

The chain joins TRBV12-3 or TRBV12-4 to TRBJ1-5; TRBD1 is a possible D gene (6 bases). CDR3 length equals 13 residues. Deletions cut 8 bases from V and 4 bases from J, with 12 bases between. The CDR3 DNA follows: TGTGCCAGCGCCATAGGGGGGAATCAGCCCCAGCATTTT. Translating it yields CASAIGGNQPQHF.

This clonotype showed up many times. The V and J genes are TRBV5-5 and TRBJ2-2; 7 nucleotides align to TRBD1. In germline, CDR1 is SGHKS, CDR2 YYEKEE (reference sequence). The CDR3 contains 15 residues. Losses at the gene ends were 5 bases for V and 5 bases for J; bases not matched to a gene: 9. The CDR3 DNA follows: TGTGCCAGCAGTACTCGGGACAGCAGTACCGGGGAGCTGTTTTTT. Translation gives CASSTRDSSTGELFF.

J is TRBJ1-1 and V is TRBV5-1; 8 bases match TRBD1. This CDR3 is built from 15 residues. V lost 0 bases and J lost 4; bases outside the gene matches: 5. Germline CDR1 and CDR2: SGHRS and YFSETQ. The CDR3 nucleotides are TGCGCCAGCAGCTTGGGGGGCCAGGGGGCCACTGAAGCTTTCTTT. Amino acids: CASSLGGQGATEAFF. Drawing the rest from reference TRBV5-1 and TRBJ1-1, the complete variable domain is KAGVTQTPRYLIKTRGQQVTLSCSPISGHRSVSWYQQTPGQGLQFLFEYFSETQRNKGNFPGRFSGRQFSNSRSEMNVSTLELGDSALYLCASSLGGQGATEAFFGQGTRLTVV.

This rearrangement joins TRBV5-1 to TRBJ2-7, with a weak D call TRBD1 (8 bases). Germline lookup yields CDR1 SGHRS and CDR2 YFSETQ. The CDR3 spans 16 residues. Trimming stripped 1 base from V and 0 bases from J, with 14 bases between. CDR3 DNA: TGCGCCAGCAGCTTGAGCGGGACAGGTCACTCCTACGAGCAGTACTTC. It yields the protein CASSLSGTGHSYEQYF.

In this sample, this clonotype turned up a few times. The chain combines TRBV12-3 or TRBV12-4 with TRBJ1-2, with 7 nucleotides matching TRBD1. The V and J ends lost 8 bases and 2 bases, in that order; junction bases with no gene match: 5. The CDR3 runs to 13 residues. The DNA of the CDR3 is TGTGCCAGCGTTCTGACAGGGAACTATGGCTACACCTTC. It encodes CASVLTGNYGYTF.

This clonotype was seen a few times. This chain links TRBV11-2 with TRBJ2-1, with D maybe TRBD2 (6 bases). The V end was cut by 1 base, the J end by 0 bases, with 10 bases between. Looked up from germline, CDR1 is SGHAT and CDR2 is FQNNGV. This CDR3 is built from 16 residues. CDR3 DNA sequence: TGTGCCAGCAGCTTAGTCGGCGGGAACTCCTACAATGAGCAGTTCTTC. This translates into CASSLVGGNSYNEQFF.

As DNA, the CDR3 is TGTGCCTACGCCGCCGGGACAGGGGATGAGACCCAGTACTTC. Translation gives CAYAAGTGDETQYF. The chain employs TRBV5-4 and TRBJ2-5, with TRBD1 identical over 10 bases. The V and J ends lost 10 bases and 5 bases, in that order; junction bases with no gene match: 11. CDR1 and CDR2 (germline): SGHNT, YYREEE (reference sequence). CDR3 size: 14 residues. Based on the CDR3 plus reference TRBV5-4 and TRBJ2-5, the full variable domain is ETGVTQSPTHLIKTRGQQVTLRCSSQSGHNTVSWYQQALGQGPQFIFQYYREEENGRGNFPPRFSGLQFPNYSSELNVNALELDDSALYLCAYAAGTGDETQYFGPGTRLLVL.

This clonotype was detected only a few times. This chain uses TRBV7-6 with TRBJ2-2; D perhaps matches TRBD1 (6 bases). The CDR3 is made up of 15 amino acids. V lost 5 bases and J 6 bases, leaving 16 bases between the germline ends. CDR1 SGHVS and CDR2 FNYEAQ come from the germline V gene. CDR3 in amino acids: CASSGSQGSPGELFF. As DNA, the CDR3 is TGTGCCAGCAGCGGGTCACAGGGATCCCCCGGGGAGCTGTTTTTT.

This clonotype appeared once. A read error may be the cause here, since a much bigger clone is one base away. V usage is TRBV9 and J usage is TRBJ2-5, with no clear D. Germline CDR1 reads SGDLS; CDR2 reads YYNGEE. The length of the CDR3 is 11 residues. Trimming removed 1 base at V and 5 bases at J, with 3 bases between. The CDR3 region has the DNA TGTGCCAGCAGCGTAACGGAGACCCAGTACTTC. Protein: CASSVTETQYF.

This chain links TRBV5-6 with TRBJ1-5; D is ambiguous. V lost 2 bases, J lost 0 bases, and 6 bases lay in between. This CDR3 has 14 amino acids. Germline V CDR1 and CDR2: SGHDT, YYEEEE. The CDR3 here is CASSFAGSNQPQHF. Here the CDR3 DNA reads TGTGCCAGCAGCTTCGCAGGTAGCAATCAGCCCCAGCATTTT.

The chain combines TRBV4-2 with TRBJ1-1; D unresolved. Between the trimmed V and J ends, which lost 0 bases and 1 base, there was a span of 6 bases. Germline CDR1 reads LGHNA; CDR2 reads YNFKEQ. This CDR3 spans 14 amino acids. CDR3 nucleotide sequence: TGTGCCAGCAGCCAAGATGCAGCGAACACTGAAGCTTTCTTT. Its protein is CASSQDAANTEAFF.

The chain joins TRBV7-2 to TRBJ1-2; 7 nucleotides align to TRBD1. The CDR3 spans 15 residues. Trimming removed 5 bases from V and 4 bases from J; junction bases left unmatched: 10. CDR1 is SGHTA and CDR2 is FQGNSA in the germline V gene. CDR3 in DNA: TGTGCCAGCAGCGACAGACAGGGTTTGGTCTATGGCTACACCTTC. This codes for CASSDRQGLVYGYTF.

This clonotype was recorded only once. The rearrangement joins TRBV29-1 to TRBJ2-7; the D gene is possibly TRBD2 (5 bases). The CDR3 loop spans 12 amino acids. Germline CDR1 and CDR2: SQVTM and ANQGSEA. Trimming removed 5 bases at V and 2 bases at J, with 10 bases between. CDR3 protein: CSVRVGTYEQYF. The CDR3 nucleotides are TGCAGCGTTAGAGTCGGGACCTACGAGCAGTACTTC.

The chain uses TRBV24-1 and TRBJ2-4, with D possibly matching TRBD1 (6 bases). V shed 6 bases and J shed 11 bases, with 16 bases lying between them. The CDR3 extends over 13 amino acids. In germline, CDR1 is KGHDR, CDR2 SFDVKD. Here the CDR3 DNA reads TGTGCCACCAGTCTCCGGGACACCCCGTTTCAGTACTTC. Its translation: CATSLRDTPFQYF.

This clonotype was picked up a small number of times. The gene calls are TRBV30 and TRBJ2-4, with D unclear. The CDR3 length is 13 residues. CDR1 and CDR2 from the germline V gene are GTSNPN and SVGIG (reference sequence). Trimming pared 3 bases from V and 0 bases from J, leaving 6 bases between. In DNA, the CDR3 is TGTGCCTGGAGGACACTAGCCAAAAACATTCAGTACTTC. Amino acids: CAWRTLAKNIQYF.

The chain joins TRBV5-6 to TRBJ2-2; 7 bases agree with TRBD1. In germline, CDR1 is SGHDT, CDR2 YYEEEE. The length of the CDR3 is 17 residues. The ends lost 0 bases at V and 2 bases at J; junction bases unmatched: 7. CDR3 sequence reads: CASSLDLGTVNTGELFF. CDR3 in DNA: TGTGCCAGCAGCTTGGACCTTGGGACAGTTAACACCGGGGAGCTGTTTTTT.

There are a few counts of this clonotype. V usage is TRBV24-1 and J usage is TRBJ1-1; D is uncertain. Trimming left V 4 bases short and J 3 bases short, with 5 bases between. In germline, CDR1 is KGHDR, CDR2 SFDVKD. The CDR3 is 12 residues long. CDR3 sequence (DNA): TGTGCCACCAGTGAGGGTGACACTGAAGCTTTCTTT. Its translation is CATSEGDTEAFF.

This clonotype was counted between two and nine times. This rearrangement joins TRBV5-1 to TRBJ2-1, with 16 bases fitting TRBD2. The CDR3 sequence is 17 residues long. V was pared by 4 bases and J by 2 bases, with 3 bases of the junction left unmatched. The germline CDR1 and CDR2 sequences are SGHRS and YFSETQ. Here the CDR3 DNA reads TGCGCCAGCAGCCCGGGGACTAGCGGGGGGGCCTACAATGAGCAGTTCTTC. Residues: CASSPGTSGGAYNEQFF.

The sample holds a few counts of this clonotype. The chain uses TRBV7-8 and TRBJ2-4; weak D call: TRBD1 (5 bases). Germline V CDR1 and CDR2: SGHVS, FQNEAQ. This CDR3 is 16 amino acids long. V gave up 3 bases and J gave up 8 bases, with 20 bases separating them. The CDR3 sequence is CASSFYRGDPKDIQYF. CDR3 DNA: TGTGCCAGCAGCTTTTATAGGGGCGATCCTAAGGACATTCAGTACTTC.

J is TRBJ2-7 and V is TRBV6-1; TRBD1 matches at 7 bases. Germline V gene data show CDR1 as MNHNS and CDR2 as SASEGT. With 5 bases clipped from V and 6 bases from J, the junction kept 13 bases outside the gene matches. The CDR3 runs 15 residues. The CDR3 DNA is TGTGCCAGCAGTCCTGGACAGGATCCACTGTCCGAGCAGTACTTC. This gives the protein CASSPGQDPLSEQYF.

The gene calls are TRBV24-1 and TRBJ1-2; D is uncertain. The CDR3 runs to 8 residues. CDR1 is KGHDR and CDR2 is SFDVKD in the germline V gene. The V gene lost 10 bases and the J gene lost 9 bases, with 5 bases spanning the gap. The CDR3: CATPRYTF. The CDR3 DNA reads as TGTGCCACTCCGCGCTACACCTTC.